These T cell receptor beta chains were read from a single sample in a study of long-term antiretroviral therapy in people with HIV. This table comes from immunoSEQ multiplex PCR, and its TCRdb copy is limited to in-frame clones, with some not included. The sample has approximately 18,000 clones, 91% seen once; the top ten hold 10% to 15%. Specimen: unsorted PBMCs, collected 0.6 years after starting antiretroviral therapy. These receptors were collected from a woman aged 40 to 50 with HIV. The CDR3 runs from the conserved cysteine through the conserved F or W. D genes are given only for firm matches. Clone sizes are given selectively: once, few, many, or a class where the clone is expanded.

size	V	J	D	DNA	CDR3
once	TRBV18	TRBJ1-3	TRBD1	TGTGCCAGCTCACTCGACAGGGACTCTGGAAACACCATATATTTT	CASSLDRDSGNTIYF
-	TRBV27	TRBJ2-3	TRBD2	TGTGCCAGCAGCCCTAAAAGGACTAGCGGAGATTACACAGATACGCAGTATTTT	CASSPKRTSGDYTDTQYF
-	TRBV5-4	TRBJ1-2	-	TGTGCCAGCAGCTTGGTTGGGGGGGAGCCCAATGGCTACACCTTC	CASSLVGGEPNGYTF
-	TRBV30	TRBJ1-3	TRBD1	TGTGCCTGGGACAGGGAAGGCACTGGAAACACCATATATTTT	CAWDREGTGNTIYF
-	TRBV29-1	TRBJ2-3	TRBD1	TGCAGTGCCGGGACAGGCACAGATACGCAGTATTTT	CSAGTGTDTQYF
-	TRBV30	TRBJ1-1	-	TGTGCCTGGAGCGACAGGTCCCCCCCGGGAGCTTTCTTT	CAWSDRSPPGAFF
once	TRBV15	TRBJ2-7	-	TGTGCCACCAGCAGAGAAGTCGCCTACGAGCAGTACTTC	CATSREVAYEQYF
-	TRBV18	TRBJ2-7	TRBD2	TGTGCCAGCTCACCATTCAGGACTAGTCCGCGGAATCCCTACGAGCAGTACTTC	CASSPFRTSPRNPYEQYF
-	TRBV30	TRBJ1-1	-	TGTGCCTGGAGTGTAGTGGCGATGAACACTGAAGCTTTCTTT	CAWSVVAMNTEAFF
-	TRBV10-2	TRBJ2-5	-	TGCGCCAGACCAGGGGAGACCCAGTACTTC	CARPGETQYF
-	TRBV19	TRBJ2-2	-	TGTGCCACCAAAACGGCGCCTCAGAACACCGGGGAGCTGTTTTTT	CATKTAPQNTGELFF